Listed below are T cell receptor beta chains from one sample, sequenced in a study of T cell responses to AZD1222 COVID-19 vaccine. The data were produced by immunoSEQ multiplex PCR, yet TCRdb's version contains in-frame clones alone and is incomplete. In the table there are 90,000 to 120,000 clones, around 90% of which are singletons. The specimen was peripheral blood, collected on day 0 of AZD1222 vaccination. These receptors originate from an adult in good health. The CDR3 runs from the conserved cysteine through the conserved F or W. D genes are given only for firm matches. Clone size, where shown, is once, few, many, or a class for clones that have expanded.

d_call: -; clone_size: -; j_call: TRBJ2-7; v_call: TRBV4-3; cdr3_nt: TGCGCCAGCAGCCAGCGCCCAGGGGCCTACGAGCAGTACTTC; cdr3_aa: CASSQRPGAYEQYF
d_call: -; clone_size: -; j_call: TRBJ2-2; v_call: TRBV19; cdr3_nt: TGTGCCAGTACGTACGTCGGAACCGGGGAGCTGTTTTTT; cdr3_aa: CASTYVGTGELFF
d_call: -; clone_size: -; j_call: TRBJ1-3; v_call: TRBV9; cdr3_nt: TGTGCCAGCAGCGTACAGGGGAGCTCTGGAAACACCATATATTTT; cdr3_aa: CASSVQGSSGNTIYF
d_call: -; clone_size: few; j_call: TRBJ1-6; v_call: TRBV14; cdr3_nt: TGTGCCAGCAGCCTAAAAATAGGGCCTAGCTCCTATAATTCACCCCTCCACTTT; cdr3_aa: CASSLKIGPSSYNSPLHF
d_call: TRBD1; clone_size: -; j_call: TRBJ2-2; v_call: TRBV18; cdr3_nt: TGTGCCAGCGCATCGGGACAGTTGAACACCGGGGAGCTGTTTTTT; cdr3_aa: CASASGQLNTGELFF
d_call: TRBD1; clone_size: -; j_call: TRBJ1-2; v_call: TRBV7-6; cdr3_nt: TGTGCCAGCAGCTTAGGTCAAAGGACAGGGGGCGGCCTAAACTATGGCTACACCTTC; cdr3_aa: CASSLGQRTGGGLNYGYTF
d_call: -; clone_size: -; j_call: TRBJ1-6; v_call: TRBV6-5; cdr3_nt: TGTGCCAGCAGTTTCTCAGACAGAGATAATTCACCCCTCCACTTT; cdr3_aa: CASSFSDRDNSPLHF
d_call: -; clone_size: -; j_call: TRBJ1-2; v_call: TRBV12-3/TRBV12-4; cdr3_nt: TGTGCCAGCAGTCCAGACAGGACTATCGGCTACACCTTC; cdr3_aa: CASSPDRTIGYTF
d_call: TRBD2; clone_size: once; j_call: TRBJ2-2; v_call: TRBV12-3/TRBV12-4; cdr3_nt: TGTGCCAGCAGTTTTTTAGCGGGGCGGGAGCTGTTTTTT; cdr3_aa: CASSFLAGRELFF
d_call: -; clone_size: once; j_call: TRBJ2-7; v_call: TRBV25-1; cdr3_nt: TGTGCCAGCAGTGAATCTACAGAGATCTACGAGCAGTACTTC; cdr3_aa: CASSESTEIYEQYF
d_call: TRBD1; clone_size: -; j_call: TRBJ1-5; v_call: TRBV18; cdr3_nt: TGTGCCAGCTCTTTAGGGACAGGGGGCAATCAGCCCCAGCATTTT; cdr3_aa: CASSLGTGGNQPQHF
d_call: -; clone_size: -; j_call: TRBJ2-1; v_call: TRBV12-5; cdr3_nt: TGTGCTAGTGGTTTGAGTATCAGGGGTAACTCCTACAATGAGCAGTTCTTC; cdr3_aa: CASGLSIRGNSYNEQFF
d_call: -; clone_size: -; j_call: TRBJ1-2; v_call: TRBV10-2; cdr3_nt: TGCGCCAGCAGTGAGGGGCGGAACTATGGCTACACCTTC; cdr3_aa: CASSEGRNYGYTF
d_call: -; clone_size: -; j_call: TRBJ1-2; v_call: TRBV30; cdr3_nt: TGTGCCTGGAGTGGGGCGGGGCGCGGCTACACCTTC; cdr3_aa: CAWSGAGRGYTF
d_call: -; clone_size: once; j_call: TRBJ2-5; v_call: TRBV2; cdr3_nt: TGTGCCAGCAGTTTGGCGACAGGTTTAGGACAAGAGACCCAGTACTTC; cdr3_aa: CASSLATGLGQETQYF
d_call: -; clone_size: once; j_call: TRBJ1-4; v_call: TRBV5-4; cdr3_nt: TGTGCCAGCAGCTTCAGGGGCGGCGAAAAACTGTTTTTT; cdr3_aa: CASSFRGGEKLFF
d_call: -; clone_size: -; j_call: TRBJ2-2; v_call: TRBV18; cdr3_nt: TGTGCCAGCTCACCACGGACAGCGAACACCGGGGAGCTGTTTTTT; cdr3_aa: CASSPRTANTGELFF
d_call: TRBD2; clone_size: -; j_call: TRBJ2-1; v_call: TRBV15; cdr3_nt: TGTGCCACCAGCAGGGTTCTAGCGGGGGCAAATGAGCAGTTCTTC; cdr3_aa: CATSRVLAGANEQFF
d_call: TRBD1; clone_size: -; j_call: TRBJ2-7; v_call: TRBV3-1/TRBV3-2; cdr3_nt: TGTGCCAGCAGCCAAGGGGTTCCAGGGACAGAATACGAGCAGTACTTC; cdr3_aa: CASSQGVPGTEYEQYF
d_call: -; clone_size: -; j_call: TRBJ1-5; v_call: TRBV18; cdr3_nt: TGTGCCAGCTCACCCCGCGCCGGGACAAAAGATCAGCCCCAGCATTTT; cdr3_aa: CASSPRAGTKDQPQHF
d_call: TRBD2; clone_size: once; j_call: TRBJ2-1; v_call: TRBV30; cdr3_nt: TGTGCCTGGTCGGGACTAGCGGGGGCCCTCCAGTATGAGCAGTTCTTC; cdr3_aa: CAWSGLAGALQYEQFF
d_call: TRBD1; clone_size: -; j_call: TRBJ2-1; v_call: TRBV5-6; cdr3_nt: TGTGCCAGCAGCTATAAACAGGGGGCAGGCTACTACAATGAGCAGTTCTTC; cdr3_aa: CASSYKQGAGYYNEQFF
d_call: -; clone_size: -; j_call: TRBJ1-2; v_call: TRBV5-6; cdr3_nt: TGTGCCAGCAGCTTGGACAGAACGGACTATGGCTACACCTTC; cdr3_aa: CASSLDRTDYGYTF
d_call: -; clone_size: -; j_call: TRBJ1-4; v_call: TRBV4-3; cdr3_nt: TGCGCCAGCAGCCAAGGACGGGCCACAACTAATGAAAAACTGTTTTTT; cdr3_aa: CASSQGRATTNEKLFF
d_call: TRBD1; clone_size: -; j_call: TRBJ1-5; v_call: TRBV5-8; cdr3_nt: TGTGCCAGCAGACGACAGGGCCACAATCAGCCCCAGCATTTT; cdr3_aa: CASRRQGHNQPQHF
d_call: TRBD2; clone_size: -; j_call: TRBJ2-2; v_call: TRBV5-1; cdr3_nt: TGCGCCAGCAGCTTTAGCGGGGGCGACACCGGGGAGCTGTTTTTT; cdr3_aa: CASSFSGGDTGELFF
d_call: -; clone_size: -; j_call: TRBJ1-3; v_call: TRBV4-2; cdr3_nt: TGTGCCAGCAGCCAAGTGAGGGGGGCTGGAAACACCATATATTTT; cdr3_aa: CASSQVRGAGNTIYF
d_call: -; clone_size: -; j_call: TRBJ1-2; v_call: TRBV6-1; cdr3_nt: TGTGCCAGCAGTGAAGCGCTTCAGGGGCAGGGCTATGGCTACACCTTC; cdr3_aa: CASSEALQGQGYGYTF
d_call: -; clone_size: -; j_call: TRBJ1-4; v_call: TRBV4-3; cdr3_nt: TGCGCCAGCAGCCAAGGGATGTCGACTAATGAAAAACTGTTTTTT; cdr3_aa: CASSQGMSTNEKLFF
d_call: -; clone_size: -; j_call: TRBJ2-7; v_call: TRBV5-8; cdr3_nt: TGTGCCAGCAGCTTGTGGGGGCGCAGTCTGTCCTACGAGCAGTACTTC; cdr3_aa: CASSLWGRSLSYEQYF
d_call: TRBD2; clone_size: once; j_call: TRBJ2-7; v_call: TRBV5-4; cdr3_nt: TGTGCCAGCAGCTTGGCTCCTAGCGGCTTGAGCTCCTACGAGCAGTACTTC; cdr3_aa: CASSLAPSGLSSYEQYF
d_call: -; clone_size: -; j_call: TRBJ2-1; v_call: TRBV7-3; cdr3_nt: TGTGCCAGCAGCCCAACCACTCGGGGAACAGGGGAGCAGTTCTTC; cdr3_aa: CASSPTTRGTGEQFF
d_call: TRBD1; clone_size: -; j_call: TRBJ2-3; v_call: TRBV28; cdr3_nt: TGTGCCAGCAGTTTACCCGGAACAGGGGAGGATACGCAGTATTTT; cdr3_aa: CASSLPGTGEDTQYF
d_call: -; clone_size: -; j_call: TRBJ1-2; v_call: TRBV25-1; cdr3_nt: TGTGCCAGCAGTGAATCTTTGGGGGTCCACTATGGCTACACCTTC; cdr3_aa: CASSESLGVHYGYTF
d_call: TRBD1; clone_size: -; j_call: TRBJ1-2; v_call: TRBV10-3; cdr3_nt: TGTGCCATCAGTGAGTCGGCGGGACAGATCAATGGCTACACCTTC; cdr3_aa: CAISESAGQINGYTF
d_call: TRBD1; clone_size: -; j_call: TRBJ1-2; v_call: TRBV2; cdr3_nt: TGTGCCAGCAGGGCGGACAGGGGAGGCTACACCTTC; cdr3_aa: CASRADRGGYTF
d_call: -; clone_size: -; j_call: TRBJ1-1; v_call: TRBV24-1; cdr3_nt: TGTGCCACCAGTGATATGGACGTTTCCCGAAGCACTGAAGCTTTCTTT; cdr3_aa: CATSDMDVSRSTEAFF
d_call: TRBD2; clone_size: -; j_call: TRBJ2-1; v_call: TRBV5-1; cdr3_nt: TGCGCCAGCAGCTTTCGACTAGCGGGGGTTCCCTACAATGAGCAGTTCTTC; cdr3_aa: CASSFRLAGVPYNEQFF
d_call: -; clone_size: once; j_call: TRBJ2-7; v_call: TRBV6-5; cdr3_nt: TGTGCCAGCAGTTACCGGTACGAGCAGTACTTC; cdr3_aa: CASSYRYEQYF
d_call: -; clone_size: once; j_call: TRBJ1-1; v_call: TRBV20-1; cdr3_nt: TGCAGTGCTAACTACTACTCTGAAGCTTTCTTT; cdr3_aa: CSANYYSEAFF
d_call: -; clone_size: -; j_call: TRBJ1-2; v_call: TRBV9; cdr3_nt: TGTGCCAGCAGCCCCCCAGGGAACATAAACTATGGCTACACCTTC; cdr3_aa: CASSPPGNINYGYTF
d_call: -; clone_size: -; j_call: TRBJ1-3; v_call: TRBV19; cdr3_nt: TGTGCCAGTACCTTTCCAGTACCTGTGGCATGTCAGGTTAGCAACACCATATATTTT; cdr3_aa: CASTFPVPVACQVSNTIYF
d_call: -; clone_size: -; j_call: TRBJ2-5; v_call: TRBV5-5; cdr3_nt: TGTGCCAGCAGCTTGAGGTACGGAGGGCAAGAGACCCAGTACTTC; cdr3_aa: CASSLRYGGQETQYF
d_call: -; clone_size: once; j_call: TRBJ1-1; v_call: TRBV18; cdr3_nt: TGTGCCAGCTCACTCACTGTACAGGGGAACACTGAAGCTTTCTTT; cdr3_aa: CASSLTVQGNTEAFF
d_call: TRBD2; clone_size: -; j_call: TRBJ2-7; v_call: TRBV3-1/TRBV3-2; cdr3_nt: TGTGCCAGCAGCCCCGAAGGGAGGGAGACGGACGAGCAGTACTTC; cdr3_aa: CASSPEGRETDEQYF
d_call: -; clone_size: -; j_call: TRBJ2-5; v_call: TRBV12-3/TRBV12-4; cdr3_nt: TGTGCCAGCAGTCCTTATGGGGAGACCCAGTACTTC; cdr3_aa: CASSPYGETQYF
d_call: -; clone_size: -; j_call: TRBJ1-6; v_call: TRBV6-6; cdr3_nt: TGTGCCGCTCGAGTCCAGGCCCCTAATTCACCCCTCCACTTT; cdr3_aa: CAARVQAPNSPLHF
d_call: -; clone_size: -; j_call: TRBJ2-4; v_call: TRBV4-3; cdr3_nt: TGCGCCAGCAGCCAAGGAATCTCAGGCCCTAGGGACTTC; cdr3_aa: CASSQGISGPRDF
d_call: -; clone_size: -; j_call: TRBJ1-1; v_call: TRBV29-1; cdr3_nt: TGCAGCGTTGAGGTATCCGCTGAAGCTTTCTTT; cdr3_aa: CSVEVSAEAFF
d_call: -; clone_size: -; j_call: TRBJ2-2; v_call: TRBV2; cdr3_nt: TGTGCCAGCAGTGAAATTGTGTCCGGGGCCGGGGAGCTGTTTTTT; cdr3_aa: CASSEIVSGAGELFF
d_call: -; clone_size: -; j_call: TRBJ2-7; v_call: TRBV13; cdr3_nt: TGTGCCAGCAGCCAGCCTCGGGCCGAGCAGTACTTC; cdr3_aa: CASSQPRAEQYF
d_call: TRBD1; clone_size: -; j_call: TRBJ1-1; v_call: TRBV5-1; cdr3_nt: TGCGCCAGCAGCGCAGGACAGGTGGCCACTGAAGCTTTCTTT; cdr3_aa: CASSAGQVATEAFF
d_call: TRBD1; clone_size: -; j_call: TRBJ1-2; v_call: TRBV18; cdr3_nt: TGTGCCAGCTCACCCGCCCCGGGACAGGGGTCCTATGGCTACACCTTC; cdr3_aa: CASSPAPGQGSYGYTF
d_call: -; clone_size: -; j_call: TRBJ1-5; v_call: TRBV15; cdr3_nt: TGTGCCACCAGCAGAGATCACAGGGAGAACAATCAGCCCCAGCATTTT; cdr3_aa: CATSRDHRENNQPQHF